This T cell receptor beta chain was profiled in a study of T cell responses to AZD1222 COVID-19 vaccine. Whole-study results and caveats: Scientists sampled the repertoires only once the peak T cell response had passed.

V lost 1 base and J 3 bases, leaving 18 bases between the germline ends. Germline lookup yields CDR1 MGHRA and CDR2 YSYEKL. The CDR3 has 17 residues. Profiled with immunoSEQ multiplex PCR; TCRdb holds only in-frame clones, not every one. The sample lists around 80,000 clones; over 75% were seen once. For this clone: Its target is unknown.

The sequenced sample was peripheral blood, obtained 28 days after the second AZD1222 dose. The J gene is TRBJ1-2, the V gene TRBV4-1, with a possible D match to TRBD1 (6 bases). The receptor comes from an adult who received the AZD1222 COVID-19 vaccine. CDR3 bases: TGCGCCAGCAGCCAAGTGAGGGACACTGACGGGTACTATGGCTACACCTTC. Amino acid sequence: CASSQVRDTDGYYGYTF.